Each of the 5 T cell receptor beta chains below was sequenced from the same sample in a study of regulatory T cells in long-lasting Graves disease. Through Arm-PCR of CDR3 regions and iRepertoire HTBI primers, TCR beta libraries were built. TCRdb reprocessed the multiplex PCR reads with MiXCR, giving one entry per CDR3 protein. The sample includes 400,000 to 500,000 distinct CDR3 sequences, about 15% seen only once; the top ten take around a tenth. Time point indicated: newly diagnosed GD, antithyroid drugs for less than 3 months. PBMC RNA was the source of the TCR library. This same sample was also taken into another study, of T cells in Graves' hyperthyroidism and ophthalmopathy.

Sequenced material: peripheral blood mononuclear cells (PBMCs), taken at new diagnosis, from a patient treated with antithyroid drugs. All receptors come from a woman younger than 45 with Graves disease.

This clonotype is categorized as medium-sized. The chain has TRBV28 and TRBJ2-1; D ambiguous. V shed 5 bases and J shed 0 bases, with 5 bases lying between them. Germline V gene lookup returns CDR1 MDHEN and CDR2 SYDVKM. The CDR3 length is 13 residues. The CDR3 protein is CASSLSSYNEQFF. Here the CDR3 DNA reads TGTGCCAGCAGTCTGAGCTCCTACAATGAGCAGTTCTTC.

Comment on this clonotype: This may be a read error, as it is one base from a much larger clone. In nucleotides, the CDR3 is TGTGCCATCGGTGAGTCGAAGCCGACAGCGTGGTACACTGAAGCTTTCTTT. Translation gives CAIGESKPTAWYTEAFF. This chain joins TRBV10-3 and TRBJ1-1; perhaps TRBD1 as D (5 bases). Germline lookup yields CDR1 ENHRY and CDR2 SYGVKD. The CDR3 runs 17 residues.

Many counts were recorded for this clonotype. The J gene is TRBJ2-2, the V gene TRBV11-2, with 9 positions matching TRBD2. V dropped 6 bases and J dropped 5; count of bases not matched to a gene: 7. The CDR3 spans 15 residues. Germline V gene lookup returns CDR1 SGHAT and CDR2 FQNNGV. Here the CDR3 DNA reads TGTGCCAGCAGACTTAGCGGGAGTTTTACCGGGGAGCTGTTTTTT. This sequence encodes CASRLSGSFTGELFF.

This chain uses TRBV27 with TRBJ1-2; D is uncertain. Germline CDR1 is MNHEY and CDR2 is SMNVEV (reference sequence). There are 14 residues in the CDR3. V shed 2 bases and J shed 3 bases, with 10 bases lying between them. The CDR3 DNA reads as TGTGCCAGCAGTTTACAGAGGACGCACTATGGCTACACCTTC. Translated: CASSLQRTHYGYTF.

Many counts were recorded for this clonotype. V usage is TRBV18 and J usage is TRBJ1-5; D possibly corresponds to TRBD1 (6 bases). The V gene lost 4 bases and the J gene lost 0 bases, with 19 bases spanning the gap. Germline V lookup: CDR1 KGHSH, CDR2 LQKENI. The CDR3 length is 18 residues. CDR3 in amino acids: CASSQGVGPGDSNQPQHF. In nucleotides, the CDR3 is TGTGCCAGCTCACAGGGCGTCGGGCCAGGGGATAGCAATCAGCCCCAGCATTTT.